This TCR beta chain was documented in a study of T cell clonotyping in hematopoietic cell transplantation. Regarding the study as a whole: CD4 and CD8 repertoire contributions could not be separated without sorting. Few recipient clonotypes overlapped donors; over 95% were de novo at given depth.

Remarks on this clone: The antigen is undetermined. The junction and the germline gene differ at one end; a read error may be behind it.

Germline V lookup: CDR1 GTSNPN, CDR2 SVGIG (reference sequence). This CDR3 has 11 residues. Clones were read by immunoSEQ multiplex PCR, and TCRdb kept only the in-frame ones, dropping some. The sample has fewer than 80,000 clones; just under 95% are singletons. This chain connects TRBV30 to TRBJ2-3; D might be TRBD1 (8 bases). Sequenced input: peripheral blood mononuclear cells. This TCR came from a man aged 50-59 years in good health. Some clones in this sample may be carry-over from other donors' samples. The CDR3 spells CSQGGADTQYF. The CDR3 nucleotides read TGCTCACAGGGGGGGGCAGATACGCAGTATTTT.